The rows below give T cell receptor beta chains drawn from one sample of a study of shared clonotypes between healthy human individuals. Libraries were prepared by immunoSEQ multiplex PCR; TCRdb keeps only in-frame clonotypes and omits some of them. The sample has around 980,000 clones; around three quarters are singletons. Sequencing was done on a sample of memory CD4+ T cells from PBMCs. Receptors were obtained from a man aged 18 to 29 in good health. Some clones in this sample may be carry-over from other donors' samples. CDR3s include the opening cysteine and the closing phenylalanine or tryptophan. D genes are given only for firm matches. Clone size is stated in some rows and not others, as once, few, many or a class when expanded.

CASSSGLAGVGYEQYF TGTGCCAGCAGCTCTGGACTAGCGGGAGTGGGCTACGAGCAGTACTTC TRBD2 once TRBJ2-7 16 TRBV7-6
CASSPGGGSRYNEQFF TGTGCCAGCAGCCCCGGGGGCGGGAGTCGGTACAATGAGCAGTTCTTC . . TRBJ2-1 16 TRBV7-6
CASSQGQGTEAFF TGTGCCAGCAGCCAGGGACAGGGGACTGAAGCTTTCTTT TRBD1 . TRBJ1-1 13 TRBV4-2
CASSWGLASYEQYF TGTGCCAGCAGTTGGGGACTAGCGTCCTACGAGCAGTACTTC TRBD2 . TRBJ2-7 14 TRBV6-5
CARGGYTF TGTGCCAGAGGAGGCTACACCTTC . many TRBJ1-2 8 TRBV7-9
CASSTGGSTSYEQYF TGTGCCAGCAGCACCGGGGGTAGTACCTCCTACGAGCAGTACTTC . . TRBJ2-7 15 TRBV6-5
CASSEGSGNTIYF TGCGCCAGCAGCGAGGGCTCTGGAAACACCATATATTTT . once TRBJ1-3 13 TRBV5-1
CASTPSRRTDTQYF TGTGCCAGCACGCCTAGCAGACGCACAGATACGCAGTATTTT . . TRBJ2-3 14 TRBV28
CASSTWDRTDTQYF TGTGCCAGCAGTACCTGGGACCGCACAGATACGCAGTATTTT . . TRBJ2-3 14 TRBV6-5
CASSLSLAGRLETQYF TGTGCCAGCAGCTTAAGTTTGGCAGGGAGGTTGGAGACCCAGTACTTC . . TRBJ2-5 16 TRBV11-2
CASSQGGLAGAEQYF TGCGCCAGCAGCCAGGGCGGACTAGCGGGGGCGGAGCAGTACTTC TRBD2 . TRBJ2-7 15 TRBV5-1
CASSNWVEQYF TGTGCCAGCAGTAATTGGGTTGAGCAGTACTTC . . TRBJ2-7 11 TRBV5-8
CASSPQSAGRQPQHF TGTGCCAGCAGCCCTCAAAGCGCGGGACGGCAGCCCCAGCATTTT . few TRBJ1-5 15 TRBV7-2
CASSLWSLTHNEQFF TGTGCCAGCAGCTTATGGAGTTTGACCCACAATGAGCAGTTCTTC . . TRBJ2-1 15 TRBV11-1
CASSGTRDRYYEQYF TGCGCCAGCAGCGGGACCAGGGACAGATACTACGAGCAGTACTTC TRBD1 . TRBJ2-7 15 TRBV4-1
CASSLMDIDEKLFF TGTGCCAGCAGCTTGATGGACATCGATGAAAAACTGTTTTTT . . TRBJ1-4 14 TRBV5-8
CASSLHPRTGQETQYF TGTGCCAGCAGCCTGCACCCCCGGACAGGGCAAGAGACCCAGTACTTC TRBD1 . TRBJ2-5 16 TRBV28
CASSTGGQETQYF TGCGCCAGCAGCACGGGAGGGCAAGAGACCCAGTACTTC TRBD2 . TRBJ2-5 13 TRBV5-1
CASSQVFRHTEAFF TGCGCCAGCAGCCAAGTTTTTAGACACACTGAAGCTTTCTTT . . TRBJ1-1 14 TRBV4-1
CASSPTGGPLDEQYF TGTGCCAGCAGCCCTACGGGAGGACCCCTTGACGAGCAGTACTTC TRBD2 . TRBJ2-7 15 TRBV9
CASSPIFRTAGGETQYF TGTGCCAGCAGCCCTATCTTTAGGACTGCAGGTGGAGAGACCCAGTACTTC . . TRBJ2-5 17 TRBV7-9
CASSASGGRYTEAFF TGTGCCAGCAGCGCCTCAGGGGGTCGATACACTGAAGCTTTCTTT TRBD1 . TRBJ1-1 15 TRBV9
CASSPLEAGADEQYF TGTGCCAGCAGTCCCCTTGAAGCGGGAGCTGACGAGCAGTACTTC TRBD2 . TRBJ2-7 15 TRBV27
CASSQGPRDRGYEQYF TGTGCCAGCAGCCAGGGCCCCCGGGACAGGGGGTACGAGCAGTACTTC TRBD1 . TRBJ2-7 16 TRBV9
CASSGAVSYSGANVLTF TGTGCCAGCAGTGGGGCCGTTAGTTACTCTGGGGCCAACGTCCTGACTTTC . . TRBJ2-6 17 TRBV27
CASSYQGAATGELFF TGTGCCAGCAGTTACCAGGGCGCTGCCACCGGGGAGCTGTTTTTT . . TRBJ2-2 15 TRBV6-5
CASSYSPFVGELFF TGTGCCAGCAGTTACTCGCCCTTTGTCGGGGAGCTGTTTTTT . . TRBJ2-2 14 TRBV6-5
CASSGRGRGNHGYTF TGTGCCAGCAGCGGCAGGGGGCGAGGAAATCATGGCTACACCTTC TRBD1 . TRBJ1-2 15 TRBV6-5
CASSQESLSGYTF TGCGCCAGCAGCCAAGAATCCCTCAGCGGCTACACCTTC . few TRBJ1-2 13 TRBV4-1
CASSLGQGMNGYTF TGCGCCAGCAGCTTGGGACAGGGGATGAATGGCTACACCTTC TRBD1 . TRBJ1-2 14 TRBV5-1
CATSDRMSTDTQYF TGTGCCACCAGCGACAGGATGAGCACAGATACGCAGTATTTT . . TRBJ2-3 14 TRBV15
CASTSPGQGYEQYF TGTGCCAGCACGTCACCGGGACAGGGATACGAGCAGTACTTC TRBD1 . TRBJ2-7 14 TRBV2
CASSRQGRNQPQHF TGTGCCAGTTCTAGACAGGGCCGGAATCAGCCCCAGCATTTT TRBD1 . TRBJ1-5 14 TRBV19
CASSPRTDLAYGYTF TGTGCCAGCTCACCAAGGACAGACCTCGCCTATGGCTACACCTTC . . TRBJ1-2 15 TRBV18
CASSPLRGGTMNTEAFF TGTGCCAGCAGTCCCCTCAGGGGCGGCACCATGAACACTGAAGCTTTCTTT . . TRBJ1-1 17 TRBV28
CASSLGRGTGYVETQYF TGTGCCAGCAGCTTAGGTCGCGGGACAGGGTACGTGGAGACCCAGTACTTC TRBD1 once TRBJ2-5 17 TRBV11-2
CAISAEFTNYGYTF TGTGCCATCAGTGCGGAATTTACTAACTATGGCTACACCTTC . . TRBJ1-2 14 TRBV10-3
CATRGGADYGYTF TGTGCCACCCGGGGGGGCGCCGACTATGGCTACACCTTC . few TRBJ1-2 13 TRBV6-5
CASKFGTGGREQYF TGTGCCAGCAAATTTGGGACAGGGGGCCGCGAGCAGTACTTC TRBD1 . TRBJ2-7 14 TRBV2
CASSPRLAASNNEQFF TGTGCCAGCAGCCCTCGACTAGCGGCATCTAACAATGAGCAGTTCTTC TRBD2 few TRBJ2-1 16 TRBV9
CASSPGQNYGYTF TGTGCCAGCAGTCCTGGACAGAACTATGGCTACACCTTC . few TRBJ1-2 13 TRBV2
CASSIAPSLGGDRNIQYF TGTGCCAGTAGTATAGCTCCCTCCCTAGGGGGAGATAGAAACATTCAGTACTTC . . TRBJ2-4 18 TRBV19
CSAANGYTF TGCAGCGCGGCGAATGGCTACACCTTC . few TRBJ1-2 9 TRBV20-1
CASSLGRVFGRAYEQYF TGTGCCAGCAGCTTAGGTCGGGTATTTGGCAGGGCCTACGAGCAGTACTTC . . TRBJ2-7 17 TRBV11-2
CASSEGQLFGYTF TGTGCCAGCAGTGAGGGACAGCTATTTGGCTACACCTTC TRBD1 once TRBJ1-2 13 TRBV2
CASSLGAGSGTDTQYF TGTGCCAGCAGCTTAGGGGCAGGGTCAGGCACAGATACGCAGTATTTT . . TRBJ2-3 16 TRBV7-9
CASSVVGGKLFF TGTGCCAGCAGTGTAGTGGGTGGAAAACTGTTTTTT . . TRBJ1-4 12 TRBV2
CAWKDGGEEGYTF TGTGCCTGGAAGGACGGCGGGGAGGAAGGCTACACCTTC . . TRBJ1-2 13 TRBV30
CSVEGIMGEEQFF TGCAGCGTTGAAGGTATCATGGGAGAGGAGCAGTTCTTC . . TRBJ2-1 13 TRBV29-1
CASSSKGPGGNEQFF TGTGCCAGCAGCTCAAAAGGACCAGGCGGCAATGAGCAGTTCTTC . many TRBJ2-1 15 TRBV7-9
CASSQTGMGGEAFF TGTGCCAGCAGCCAGACAGGGATGGGTGGTGAAGCTTTCTTT TRBD1 . TRBJ1-1 14 TRBV6-6
CASSVDLNQPQHF TGTGCCAGCAGCGTGGACCTCAATCAGCCCCAGCATTTT . . TRBJ1-5 13 TRBV7-9